This T cell receptor (beta chain) was sequenced for a study of shared clonotypes between healthy human individuals. TCRdb keeps only in-frame clones here, not all; method: immunoSEQ multiplex PCR. The sample records over 2,000,000 clones, about 94% being singletons. The CDR3 loop spans 15 amino acids. The germline V gene has CDR1 MNHEY and CDR2 SVGAGI. V was trimmed by 2 bases and J by 3 bases, leaving 13 bases between them. Findings of the study overall: Rarefaction revealed incomplete sorted-subset sequencing despite large depth. Generally, naive subsets (rather than memory subsets) showed larger estimated richness.

Remarks on this clone: Its antigen is undetermined.

Naive-designated CD8 cells lacked CD45RO, were positively enriched for CCR7, and omitted terminally differentiated effector memory CD45RA+ cells. The V and J genes are TRBV6-5 and TRBJ1-1, with D possibly being TRBD1 (5 bases). This sequence originates from a man in his late teens or twenties in good health. Some clones in this sample may be carry-over from other donors' samples. Specimen: naive CD8+ T cells from PBMCs. Here the CDR3 DNA reads TGTGCCAGCAGTTACCTCCAGGGACCCGACACTGAAGCTTTCTTT. As protein: CASSYLQGPDTEAFF.